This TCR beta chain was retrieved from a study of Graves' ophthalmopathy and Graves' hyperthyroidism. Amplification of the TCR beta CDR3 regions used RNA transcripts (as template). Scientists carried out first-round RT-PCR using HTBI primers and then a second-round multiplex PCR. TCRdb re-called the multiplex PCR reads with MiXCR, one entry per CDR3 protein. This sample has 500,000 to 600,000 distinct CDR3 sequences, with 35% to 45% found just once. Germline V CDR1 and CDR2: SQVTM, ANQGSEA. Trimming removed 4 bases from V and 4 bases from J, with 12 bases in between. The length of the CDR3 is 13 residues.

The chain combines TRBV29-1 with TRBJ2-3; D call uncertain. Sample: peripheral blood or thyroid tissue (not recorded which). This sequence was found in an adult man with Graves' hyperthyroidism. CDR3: CSVGSDPPDTQYF. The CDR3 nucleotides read TGCAGCGTTGGGAGCGATCCCCCAGATACGCAGTATTTT.